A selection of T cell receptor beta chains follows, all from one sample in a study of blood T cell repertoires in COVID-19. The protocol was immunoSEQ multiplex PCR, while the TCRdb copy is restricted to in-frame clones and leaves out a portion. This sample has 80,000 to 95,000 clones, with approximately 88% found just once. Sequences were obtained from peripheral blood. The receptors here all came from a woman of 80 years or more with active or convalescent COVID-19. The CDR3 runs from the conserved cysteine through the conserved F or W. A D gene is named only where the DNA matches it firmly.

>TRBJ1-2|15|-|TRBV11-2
CASSLGTDTNYGYTF
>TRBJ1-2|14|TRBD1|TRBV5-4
CASSPGQGPYGYTF
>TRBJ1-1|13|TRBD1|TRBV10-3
CAIRQGAHTEAFF
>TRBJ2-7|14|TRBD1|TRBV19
CASSSGTGSFEQYF
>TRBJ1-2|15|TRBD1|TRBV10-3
CAISARTGPNYGYTF
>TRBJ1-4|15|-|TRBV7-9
CASSLLGEFNEKLFF
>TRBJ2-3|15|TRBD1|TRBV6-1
CASSEVGQPSDTQYF
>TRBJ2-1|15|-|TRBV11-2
CASSLESAFNNEQFF
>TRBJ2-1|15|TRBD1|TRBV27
CASSFIQGVQNEQFF
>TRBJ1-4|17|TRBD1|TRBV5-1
CASSLVEGAAANEKLFF
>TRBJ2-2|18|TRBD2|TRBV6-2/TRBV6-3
CASSSSVAGGPNTGELFF
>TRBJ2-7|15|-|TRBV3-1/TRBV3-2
CASSPGVYREGEQYF
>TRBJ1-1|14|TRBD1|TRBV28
CASSLGTGNTEAFF
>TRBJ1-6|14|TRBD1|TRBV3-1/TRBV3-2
CASTQGGGGSPLHF
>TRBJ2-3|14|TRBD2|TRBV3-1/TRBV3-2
CASSQRGGDVTQYF
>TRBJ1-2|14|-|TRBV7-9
CASSLAMPAGGYTF
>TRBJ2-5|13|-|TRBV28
CASRAAGEETQYF
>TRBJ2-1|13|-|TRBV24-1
CATSDSSYNEQFF
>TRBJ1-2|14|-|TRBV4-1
CASSQSRGGYGYTF
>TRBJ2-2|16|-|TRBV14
CASSPVGAGNTGELFF
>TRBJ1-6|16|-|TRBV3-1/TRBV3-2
CASSQRGGPGDSPLHF
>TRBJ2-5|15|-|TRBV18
CASSPGLAGQETQYF
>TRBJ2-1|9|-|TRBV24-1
CATSTYCVF
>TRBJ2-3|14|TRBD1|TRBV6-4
CASSRDRLADTQYF
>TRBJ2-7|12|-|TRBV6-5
CASRGLRYEQYF
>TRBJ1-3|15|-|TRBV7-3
CASSLDRFSGNTIYF
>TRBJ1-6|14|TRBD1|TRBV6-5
CASSLRQGNSPLHF
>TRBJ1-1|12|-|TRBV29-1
CSVVPGSTEAFF
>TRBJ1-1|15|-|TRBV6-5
CASSYSGHLNTEAFF
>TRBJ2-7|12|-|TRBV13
CASSLEGDEQYF
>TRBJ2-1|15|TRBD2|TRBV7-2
CASSFRLAGPNEQFF
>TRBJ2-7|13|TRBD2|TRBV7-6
CASSLSGGYEQYF
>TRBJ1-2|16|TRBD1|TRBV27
CASSPLHRGGNYGYTF
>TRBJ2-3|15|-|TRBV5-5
CASSWGDAKSDTQYF
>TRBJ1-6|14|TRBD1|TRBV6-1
CASSEAGQFSPLHF
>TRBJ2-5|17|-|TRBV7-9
CASSLGGWGLGQETQYF
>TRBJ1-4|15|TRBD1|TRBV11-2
CARRRGRKGGEKLFF
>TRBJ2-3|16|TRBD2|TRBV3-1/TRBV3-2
CASGLAGGPRTDTQYF
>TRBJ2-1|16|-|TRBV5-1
CASSLSPLSSYNEQFF
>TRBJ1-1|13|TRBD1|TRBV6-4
CASRLTGDTEAFF
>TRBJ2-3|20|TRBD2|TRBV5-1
CASSLGRWLAGERHTDTQYF
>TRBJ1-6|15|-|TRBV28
CASSLPKGNNSPLHF
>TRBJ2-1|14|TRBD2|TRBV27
CASRPSGRAYEQFF
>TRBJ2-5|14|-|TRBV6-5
CASRWWDNQETQYF
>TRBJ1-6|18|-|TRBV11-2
CASSLGPGGFSYNSPLHF
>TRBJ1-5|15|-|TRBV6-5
CASSWSGGGNQPQHF
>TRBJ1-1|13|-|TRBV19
CASSIVSYGEAFF